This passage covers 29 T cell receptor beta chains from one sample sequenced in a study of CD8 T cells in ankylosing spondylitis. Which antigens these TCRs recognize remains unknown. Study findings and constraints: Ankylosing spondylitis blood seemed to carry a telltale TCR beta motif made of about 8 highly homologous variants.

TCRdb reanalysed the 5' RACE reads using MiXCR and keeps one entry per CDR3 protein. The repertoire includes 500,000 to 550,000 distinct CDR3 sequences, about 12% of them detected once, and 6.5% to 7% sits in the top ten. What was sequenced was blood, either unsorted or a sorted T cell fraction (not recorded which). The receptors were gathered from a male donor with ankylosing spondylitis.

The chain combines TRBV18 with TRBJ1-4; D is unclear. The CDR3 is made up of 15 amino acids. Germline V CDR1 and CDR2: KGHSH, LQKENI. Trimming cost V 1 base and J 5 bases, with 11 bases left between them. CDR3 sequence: CASSPRTSRNEKLFF. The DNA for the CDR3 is TGTGCCAGCTCACCACGGACCTCCCGCAATGAAAAACTGTTTTTT.

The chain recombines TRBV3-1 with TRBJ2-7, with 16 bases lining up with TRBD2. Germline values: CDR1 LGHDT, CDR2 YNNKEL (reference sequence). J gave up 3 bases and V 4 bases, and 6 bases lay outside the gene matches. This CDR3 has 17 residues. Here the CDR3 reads CASSPGLAGGIDYEQYF. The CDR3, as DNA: TGTGCCAGCAGCCCGGGACTAGCGGGAGGGATAGACTACGAGCAGTACTTC.

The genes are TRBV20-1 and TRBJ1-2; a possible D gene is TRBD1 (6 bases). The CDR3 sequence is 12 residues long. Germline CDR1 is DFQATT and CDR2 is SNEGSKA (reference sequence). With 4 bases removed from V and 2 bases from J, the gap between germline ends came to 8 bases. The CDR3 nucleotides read TGCAGTGCTACAGGGGAGAACTATGGCTACACCTTC. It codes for CSATGENYGYTF.

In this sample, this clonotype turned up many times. CDR3 sequence reads: CASSQGLMDEQYV. CDR3 sequence (DNA): TGTGCCAGCAGCCAGGGACTGATGGACGAGCAGTACGTC. The rearrangement uses TRBV7-9 and TRBJ2-7, with D perhaps matching TRBD2 (6 bases). The CDR3 runs to 13 residues. V was cut by 5 bases and J by 5 bases, with 13 bases left in between. CDR1 and CDR2 from the germline V gene are SEHNR and FQNEAQ (reference sequence).

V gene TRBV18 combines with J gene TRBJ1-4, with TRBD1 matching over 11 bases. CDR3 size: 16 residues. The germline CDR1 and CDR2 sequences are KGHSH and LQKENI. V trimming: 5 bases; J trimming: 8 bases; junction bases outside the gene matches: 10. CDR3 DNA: TGTGCCAGCTCAGTTAACCCCGGGACAGGGGGAGAAAAACTGTTTTTT. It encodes CASSVNPGTGGEKLFF.

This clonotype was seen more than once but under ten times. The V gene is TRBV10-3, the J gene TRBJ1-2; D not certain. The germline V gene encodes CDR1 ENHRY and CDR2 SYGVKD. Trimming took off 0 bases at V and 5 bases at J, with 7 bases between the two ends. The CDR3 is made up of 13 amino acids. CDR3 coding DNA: TGTGCCATCAGTGAGTCGACTGTATATGGCTACACCTTC. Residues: CAISESTVYGYTF.

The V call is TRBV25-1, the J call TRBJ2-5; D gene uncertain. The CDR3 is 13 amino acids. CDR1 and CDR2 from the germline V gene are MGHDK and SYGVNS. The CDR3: CSTSTQLGETQYF. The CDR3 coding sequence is TGTTCCACCTCGACACAACTGGGGGAGACCCAGTACTTC.

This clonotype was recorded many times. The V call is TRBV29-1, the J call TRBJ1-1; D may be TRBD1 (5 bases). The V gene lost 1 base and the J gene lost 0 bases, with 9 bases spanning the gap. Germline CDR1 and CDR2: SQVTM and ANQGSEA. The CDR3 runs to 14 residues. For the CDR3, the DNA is TGCAGCGTTGAAGTGAGGGGAATGAACACTGAAGCTTTCTTT. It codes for CSVEVRGMNTEAFF. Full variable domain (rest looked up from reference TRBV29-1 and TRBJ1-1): SAVISQKPSRDICQRGTSLTIQCQVDSQVTMMFWYRQQPGQSLTLIATANQGSEATYESGFVIDKFPISRPNLTFSTLTVSNMSPEDSSIYLCSVEVRGMNTEAFFGQGTRLTVV.

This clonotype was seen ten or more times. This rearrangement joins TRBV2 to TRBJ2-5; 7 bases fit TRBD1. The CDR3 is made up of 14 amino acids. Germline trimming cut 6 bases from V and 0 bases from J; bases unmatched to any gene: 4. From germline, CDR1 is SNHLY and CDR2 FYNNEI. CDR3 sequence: CASRGQTYQETQYF. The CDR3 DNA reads TGTGCCAGCAGGGGACAGACCTACCAAGAGACCCAGTACTTC.

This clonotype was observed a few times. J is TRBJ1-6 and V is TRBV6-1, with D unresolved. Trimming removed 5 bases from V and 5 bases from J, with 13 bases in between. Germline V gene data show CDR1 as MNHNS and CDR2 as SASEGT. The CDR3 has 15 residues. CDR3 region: CASSPASADNSPLHF. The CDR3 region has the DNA TGTGCCAGCAGTCCGGCGTCGGCAGATAATTCACCCCTCCACTTT.

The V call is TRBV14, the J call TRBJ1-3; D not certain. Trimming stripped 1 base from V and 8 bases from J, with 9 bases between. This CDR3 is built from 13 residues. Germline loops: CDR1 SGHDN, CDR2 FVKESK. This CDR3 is CASSQAREYTIYF. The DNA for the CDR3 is TGTGCCAGCAGCCAAGCGCGGGAATACACCATATATTTT.

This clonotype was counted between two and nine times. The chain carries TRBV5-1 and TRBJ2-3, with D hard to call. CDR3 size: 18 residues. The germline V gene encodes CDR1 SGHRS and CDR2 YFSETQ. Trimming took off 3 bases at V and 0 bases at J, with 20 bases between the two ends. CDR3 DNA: TGCGCCAGCAGCTCGAACTCGATGAGCGCTTCTAGCACAGATACGCAGTATTTT. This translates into CASSSNSMSASSTDTQYF.

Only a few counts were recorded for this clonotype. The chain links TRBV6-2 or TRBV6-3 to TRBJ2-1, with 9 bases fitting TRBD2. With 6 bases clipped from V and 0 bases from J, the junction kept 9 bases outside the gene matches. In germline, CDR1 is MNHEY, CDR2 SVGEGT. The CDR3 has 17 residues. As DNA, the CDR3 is TGTGCCAGCAGCGAATGGGGTAGCGGGAGCTCCTACAATGAGCAGTTCTTC. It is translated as CASSEWGSGSSYNEQFF.

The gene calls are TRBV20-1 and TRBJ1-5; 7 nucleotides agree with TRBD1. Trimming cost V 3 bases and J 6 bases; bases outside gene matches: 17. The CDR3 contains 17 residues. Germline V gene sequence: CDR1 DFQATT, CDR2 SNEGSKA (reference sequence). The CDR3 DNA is TGCAGTGCTAGTACAGGGGCCCCCTTATACGATAGTCAGCCCCAGCATTTT. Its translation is CSASTGAPLYDSQPQHF.

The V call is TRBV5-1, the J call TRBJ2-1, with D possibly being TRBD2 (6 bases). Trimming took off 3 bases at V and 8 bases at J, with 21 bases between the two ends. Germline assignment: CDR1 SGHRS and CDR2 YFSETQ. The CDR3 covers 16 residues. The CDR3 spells CASSSDGTGLQDEQFF. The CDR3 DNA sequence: TGCGCCAGCAGCTCGGACGGGACTGGGTTACAAGATGAGCAGTTCTTC. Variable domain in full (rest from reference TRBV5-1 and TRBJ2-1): KAGVTQTPRYLIKTRGQQVTLSCSPISGHRSVSWYQQTPGQGLQFLFEYFSETQRNKGNFPGRFSGRQFSNSRSEMNVSTLELGDSALYLCASSSDGTGLQDEQFFGPGTRLTVL.

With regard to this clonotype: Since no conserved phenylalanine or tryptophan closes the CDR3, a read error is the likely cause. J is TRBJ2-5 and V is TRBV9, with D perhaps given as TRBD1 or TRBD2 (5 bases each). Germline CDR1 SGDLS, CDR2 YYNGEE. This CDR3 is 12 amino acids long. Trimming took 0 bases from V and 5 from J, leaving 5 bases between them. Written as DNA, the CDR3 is TGTGCCAGCAGCGTAGGGGGGGAGACCCAGTACTTA. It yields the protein CASSVGGETQYL.

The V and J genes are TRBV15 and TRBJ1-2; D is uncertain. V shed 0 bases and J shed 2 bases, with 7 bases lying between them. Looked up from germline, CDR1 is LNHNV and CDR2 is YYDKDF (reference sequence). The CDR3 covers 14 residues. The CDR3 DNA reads TGTGCCACCAGCAGAGAGGCCGGAAACTATGGCTACACCTTC. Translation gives CATSREAGNYGYTF.

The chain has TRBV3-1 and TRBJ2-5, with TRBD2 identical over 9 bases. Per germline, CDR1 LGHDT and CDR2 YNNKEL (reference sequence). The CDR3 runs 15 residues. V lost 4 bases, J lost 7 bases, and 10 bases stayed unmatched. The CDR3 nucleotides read TGTGCCAGCAGCCCGGGTAGCGGGAGCGCCGGGACCCAGTACTTC. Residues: CASSPGSGSAGTQYF.

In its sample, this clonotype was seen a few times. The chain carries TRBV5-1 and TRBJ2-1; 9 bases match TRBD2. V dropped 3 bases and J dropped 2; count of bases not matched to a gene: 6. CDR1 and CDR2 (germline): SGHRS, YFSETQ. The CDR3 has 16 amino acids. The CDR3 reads CASSWSTSGTYNEQFF. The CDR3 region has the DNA TGCGCCAGCAGCTGGTCGACTAGCGGTACCTACAATGAGCAGTTCTTC.

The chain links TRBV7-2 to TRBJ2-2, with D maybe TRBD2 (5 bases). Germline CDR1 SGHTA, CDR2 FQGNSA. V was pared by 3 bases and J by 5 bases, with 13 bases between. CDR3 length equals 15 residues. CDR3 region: CASSFTRSGTGELFF. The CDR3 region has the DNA TGTGCCAGCAGCTTCACTAGAAGTGGGACCGGGGAGCTGTTTTTT. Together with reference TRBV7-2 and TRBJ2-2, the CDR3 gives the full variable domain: GAGVSQSPSNKVTEKGKDVELRCDPISGHTALYWYRQSLGQGLEFLIYFQGNSAPDKSGLPSDRFSAERTGGSVSTLTIQRTQQEDSAVYLCASSFTRSGTGELFFGEGSRLTVL.

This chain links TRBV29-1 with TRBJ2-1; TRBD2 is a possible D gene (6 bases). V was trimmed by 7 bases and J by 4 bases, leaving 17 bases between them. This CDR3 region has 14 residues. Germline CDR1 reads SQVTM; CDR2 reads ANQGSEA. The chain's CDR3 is CSGVSGEAYNEQFF. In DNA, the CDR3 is TGCAGCGGGGTTAGCGGAGAAGCATACAATGAGCAGTTCTTC.

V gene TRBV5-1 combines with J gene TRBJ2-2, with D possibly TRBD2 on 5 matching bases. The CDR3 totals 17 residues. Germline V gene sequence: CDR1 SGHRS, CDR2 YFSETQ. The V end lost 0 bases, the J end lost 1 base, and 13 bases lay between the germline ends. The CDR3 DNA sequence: TGCGCCAGCAGCTTGGAGCCCCCTACTAGGAACACCGGGGAGCTGTTTTTT. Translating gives CASSLEPPTRNTGELFF. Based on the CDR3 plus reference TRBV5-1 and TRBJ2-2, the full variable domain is KAGVTQTPRYLIKTRGQQVTLSCSPISGHRSVSWYQQTPGQGLQFLFEYFSETQRNKGNFPGRFSGRQFSNSRSEMNVSTLELGDSALYLCASSLEPPTRNTGELFFGEGSRLTVL.

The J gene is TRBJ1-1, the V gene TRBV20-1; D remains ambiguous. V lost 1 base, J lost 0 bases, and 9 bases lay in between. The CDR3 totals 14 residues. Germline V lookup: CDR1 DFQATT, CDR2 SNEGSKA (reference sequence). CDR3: CSARALDMNTEAFF. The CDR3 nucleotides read TGCAGTGCTAGAGCCCTAGACATGAACACTGAAGCTTTCTTT.

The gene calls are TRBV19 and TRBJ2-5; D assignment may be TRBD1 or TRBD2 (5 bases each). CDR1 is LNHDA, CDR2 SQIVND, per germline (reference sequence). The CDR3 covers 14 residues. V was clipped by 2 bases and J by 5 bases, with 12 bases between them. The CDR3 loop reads CASSIQSGHETQYF. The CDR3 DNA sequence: TGTGCCAGTAGTATACAAAGCGGACACGAGACCCAGTACTTC.

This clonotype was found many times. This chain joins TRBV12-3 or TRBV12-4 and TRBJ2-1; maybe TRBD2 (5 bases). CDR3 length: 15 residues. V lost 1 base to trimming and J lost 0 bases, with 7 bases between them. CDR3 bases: TGTGCCAGCAGTTTAGGACGGGGCTCCTACAATGAGCAGTTCTTC. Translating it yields CASSLGRGSYNEQFF.

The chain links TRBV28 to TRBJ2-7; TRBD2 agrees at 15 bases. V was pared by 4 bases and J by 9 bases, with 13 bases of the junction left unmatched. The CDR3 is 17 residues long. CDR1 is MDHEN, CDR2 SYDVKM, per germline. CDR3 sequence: CASSSHRTSGRVVLQYV. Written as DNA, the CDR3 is TGTGCCAGCAGTTCTCACCGGACTAGCGGGAGGGTAGTTTTGCAGTACGTC.

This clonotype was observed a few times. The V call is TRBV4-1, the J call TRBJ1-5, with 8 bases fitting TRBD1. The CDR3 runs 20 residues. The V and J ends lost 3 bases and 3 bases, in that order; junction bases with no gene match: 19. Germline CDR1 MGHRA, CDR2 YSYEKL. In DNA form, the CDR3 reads TGCGCCAGCAGCCAGGGTCCCGTTTTGACACAGGGGGAAATCAATCAGCCCCAGCATTTT. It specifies CASSQGPVLTQGEINQPQHF.

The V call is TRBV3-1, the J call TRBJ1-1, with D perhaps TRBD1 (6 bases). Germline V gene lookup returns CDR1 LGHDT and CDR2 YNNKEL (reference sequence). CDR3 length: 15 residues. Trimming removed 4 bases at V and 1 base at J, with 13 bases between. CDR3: CASSPSWGANTEAFF. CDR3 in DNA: TGTGCCAGCAGCCCCTCCTGGGGGGCGAACACTGAAGCTTTCTTT.

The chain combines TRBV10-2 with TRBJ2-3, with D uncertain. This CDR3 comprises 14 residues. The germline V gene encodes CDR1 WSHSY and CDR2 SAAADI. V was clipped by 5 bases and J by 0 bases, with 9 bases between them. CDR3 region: CASSRHPSTDTQYF. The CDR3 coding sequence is TGCGCCAGCAGTCGACACCCGAGCACAGATACGCAGTATTTT.